This record covers a single T cell receptor beta chain. The CDR3 spans 14 residues. Trimming cost V 5 bases and J 0 bases, with 9 bases left between them. The germline gives CDR1 LNHNV, CDR2 YYDKDF (reference sequence). These data belong to a study of blood T cell repertoires in COVID-19. Overall study: The study drew acute and convalescent COVID-19 samples from the United States, Italy and Spain. Sources were T cells, B-cell-depleted T cells, or PBMCs; the material itself was cDNA or gDNA.

Per the study methods: Estimated nucleated cell counts came from reference gene primer amplification. This table comes from immunoSEQ multiplex PCR, and its TCRdb copy is limited to in-frame clones, with some not included. V, J and clone size derive from that table, while D and trimming were established from the DNA sequence. The table lists 200,000 to 250,000 clones, 84% of them singletons, with roughly 4.6% in the top ten. The sample taken for sequencing was peripheral blood. The rearrangement joins TRBV15 to TRBJ2-3; D gene uncertain. The source is a woman aged 55-70 years who had recovered from COVID-19. CDR3 residues: CATSFQASTDTQYF. DNA for the CDR3: TGTGCCACCAGCTTTCAGGCTAGCACAGATACGCAGTATTTT. The whole variable domain, remainder taken from reference TRBV15 and TRBJ2-3, is DAMVIQNPRYQVTQFGKPVTLSCSQTLNHNVMYWYQQKSSQAPKLLFHYYDKDFNNEADTPDNFQSRRPNTSFCFLDIRSPGLGDTAMYLCATSFQASTDTQYFGPGTRLTVL.